This T cell receptor beta chain was recorded in a study of shared clonotypes between healthy human individuals (dated by TCRdb to the early 2020s). Notes on the research overall: Three men and two women, aged 18 to 49 years, made up the cohort. For each donor, CD4 naive and CD4 memory were each given three plates, CD8 naive was given two plates, and CD8 memory was given one plate. To estimate repertoire size and how much clonotype sharing occurs between individuals, the study deeply sequenced the blood TCR repertoires of about 5 healthy adults. Libraries were prepared and TCR repertoires were sequenced by different laboratories using diverse techniques, in order to increase sequencing depth and limit assay-specific biases. Between about 0.85 and 10 billion PBMCs per donor were obtained by leukapheresis. General study outcomes and caveats: Clonotypes shared by all four sorted-subset donors showed higher generation probabilities than non-shared clonotypes. Sharing across a few donors was observed for around 5% of naive CD4, over 3% of naive CD8, roughly 2.4% of memory CD4, and less than 0.45% of memory CD8 clonotypes. Rarefaction of sorted-subset datasets indicated incomplete sequencing despite the large sequencing depth. The genetic and exposure-history diversity represented was limited by the small number of donors. Larger estimated clonotype richness was generally found for naive subsets than for memory subsets. Only blood was sampled, and tissue TCR repertoires likely differ from those in blood. Based on pairwise subsampling, the degree of clonotype sharing among donors was expected to be affected by sequencing depth.

For this clone: It lacks a known antigen. No base qualities exist here, and no much larger clone lies one base off it. Additional DNA sequences in this sample encode the identical CDR3.

Using the deep immunoSEQ assay, multiplex PCR amplified TCR CDR3 regions from genomic DNA. Genomic DNA extracted from each cell subset was distributed evenly over all wells of several immunoSEQ 96-well plates, and each plate served as one replicate. Each replicate PCR for sorted subsets received about 200 ng genomic DNA, equal to tens of thousands of T cell genomes. The purified libraries were quantified using a Qubit 3.0 fluorometer, sized with a Bioanalyzer 2100, and then quantified again using the KAPA Library Quantification kit. Every immunoSEQ 96-well plate was sequenced on a dedicated single-read 150-cycle Illumina NextSeq 550 flow cell. As for the authors' bioinformatics: Because the immunoSEQ output included only junctional sequences and no quality scores, the filtering could not be the same as the filtering used for full-length reads. To assign V/J genes and CDR3, sequences were annotated using PyIR, a Python wrapper for IgBLAST v1.9, with IMGT germline references. Reads were removed for weak V/J assignments (E-value above 1e-6), missing CDR3, stop codons, out-of-frame junctions, or ambiguous translated residues. V3J clonotypes were defined as sequences sharing the same inferred V gene, J gene, and CDR3 amino acid sequence. Percentage overlap between repertoires was computed as shared unique clonotypes divided by the size of the smaller repertoire. RTK rarefaction, the Chao1 estimator, and Recon v2.1 estimates of unobserved clonotypes were used to assess repertoire richness. Generation probabilities for all TCRbeta clonotypes obtained by the gDNA method from a handful of donors were computed using OLGA. Entries here come from immuneACCESS through TCRdb and include only in-frame sequences with V and J called. Some clones fail to appear in such tables; in the studies checked, an unresolved V gene covers under half of the shortfall, and the cause of the remainder is unknown. V, J and clone size reflect that table, while D and trimming were determined from the DNA. Present in this sample are about 1,900,000 clones, roughly 94% of which were seen just once. The ten largest clones capture under 1.5% of the sample.

CD8 naive samples were CD45RO-negative cells positively selected for CCR7, giving a CD45RA+CCR7+ population that excluded TemRA cells. Donors were healthy HIV-negative adults with no recently reported acute infections or vaccinations. All donors were Caucasian adults living in Nashville, Tennessee, USA. After blood collection by leukapheresis, PBMCs were isolated using Ficoll-Histopaque density gradient centrifugation and then cryopreserved in the vapor phase of liquid nitrogen. Purity and quantity of every magnetically sorted T cell population were checked by analytical flow cytometry. Genomic DNA was isolated from each sorted fraction and quantified by UV absorbance on a Nanodrop 2000c. The sample comprised naive CD8+ T cells sorted from blood. The cell subset or site label, as the study defines it: CD45RA+CCR7+. This clonotype originated in a man younger than 35 in good health.

The CDR3 protein sequence reads: CASSYDSYEQYF. The DNA sequence is given as TGTGCCAGCAGTTACGACAGCTACGAGCAGTACTTC. The rearranged chain carries TRBV5-8 and TRBJ2-7; perhaps TRBD1 is the D gene, with 5 bases matching. Measured from the cysteine to the phenylalanine, the CDR3 is 12 residues long. This entry keeps only the CDR3 DNA: 36 bases, framed from base 1. The germline V gene gives CDR1 as SGHTS and CDR2 as YDEGEE. V loses 5 bases of germline sequence and J loses 3 bases, and the interval between the two ends is 9 bases.